The next 21 T cell receptor beta chains were all read from a single sample in a study of shared clonotypes between healthy human individuals (dated by TCRdb to 2020 to 2022). The library was prepared using the immunoSEQ multiplex PCR assay. TCRdb obtained this table from immuneACCESS and retained in-frame rearrangements with V and J assigned. These tables miss some clones; where compared with another copy, unresolved V genes account for less than half of the shortfall, and the remainder is unexplained. This sample lists 2 million to 2.5 million clones; approximately 96% were detected once. Together, the top ten hold roughly 0.13% of the sample. Sequencing used naive CD4+ T cells sorted from blood. The sample's cell subset or site, from its label and the paper: CD45RA+ positively selected. Receptor source: a man in his late teens or twenties in good health.

The J gene is TRBJ2-1, the V gene TRBV27, with 9 bases that match TRBD2. The CDR3 has 15 amino acids. CDR1 and CDR2 (germline): MNHEY, SMNVEV (reference sequence). The V gene end was trimmed by 3 bases and the J gene end by 9 bases; junction bases not matched to a gene: 9. The CDR3, as DNA: TGTGCCAGCAGTTTCAGCGGGGGGAATATCGGTGAGCAGTTCTTC. Translation: CASSFSGGNIGEQFF.

V and J are TRBV9 and TRBJ1-1, with 11 nucleotides matching TRBD1. The CDR3 sequence is 17 residues long. CDR1 is SGDLS, CDR2 YYNGEE, per germline. V was pared by 4 bases and J by 3 bases, with 11 bases of the junction left unmatched. The CDR3 is CASSPQTGTGGHTEAFF. The CDR3, as DNA: TGTGCCAGCAGCCCACAGACCGGGACAGGGGGTCACACTGAAGCTTTCTTT. The full variable domain, with the rest looked up from reference TRBV9 and TRBJ1-1, is DSGVTQTPKHLITATGQRVTLRCSPRSGDLSVYWYQQSLDQGLQFLIQYYNGEERAKGNILERFSAQQFPDLHSELNLSSLELGDSALYFCASSPQTGTGGHTEAFFGQGTRLTVV.

The count of this clone is one. The chain links TRBV6-5 to TRBJ1-6, with TRBD1 matching 9 bases. The V gene's germline CDR1 is MNHEY and CDR2 SVGAGI. The CDR3 covers 13 residues. V dropped 10 bases and J dropped 8; count of bases not matched to a gene: 6. CDR3 loop: CATQRTGDSPLHF. In DNA form, the CDR3 reads TGTGCCACCCAGCGGACAGGGGATTCACCCCTCCACTTT.

This clone was seen a single time. This chain joins TRBV18 and TRBJ2-7; 8 bases agree with TRBD2. CDR1 KGHSH and CDR2 LQKENI come from the germline V gene. The V segment lost 5 bases and the J segment 6 bases; nucleotides outside the gene matches: 9. This CDR3 is built from 14 residues. The CDR3 sequence: CASSISGSNGEQYF. The DNA of the CDR3 is TGTGCCAGCTCAATAAGCGGGAGTAACGGCGAGCAGTACTTC.

The J gene is TRBJ1-3, the V gene TRBV25-1, with D perhaps TRBD1 (5 bases). Between the trimmed V and J ends, which lost 4 bases and 0 bases, there was a span of 13 bases. The CDR3 is 16 residues long. The germline gives CDR1 MGHDK, CDR2 SYGVNS. CDR3 nucleotide sequence: TGTGCCAGCAGTGGGGGCGGGGGAACCTCTGGAAACACCATATATTTT. This codes for CASSGGGGTSGNTIYF.

The chain carries TRBV5-1 and TRBJ2-1; D remains ambiguous. CDR3 length: 14 amino acids. V dropped 0 bases and J dropped 8 bases, with 12 bases sitting between them. CDR1 and CDR2 from the germline V gene are SGHRS and YFSETQ. The CDR3 sequence: CASSLALVGDEQFF. In DNA, the CDR3 is TGCGCCAGCAGCTTGGCTCTTGTAGGCGATGAGCAGTTCTTC.

The V call is TRBV19, the J call TRBJ2-2; D ambiguous. The CDR3 contains 15 residues. CDR1 is LNHDA, CDR2 SQIVND, per germline (reference sequence). The V and J ends lost 3 bases and 1 base respectively, with 9 bases between them. CDR3: CASSMLEVNTGELFF. CDR3 DNA: TGTGCCAGTAGTATGCTCGAGGTGAACACCGGGGAGCTGTTTTTT.

The genes are TRBV28 and TRBJ2-3; 15 positions match TRBD2. Germline V gene lookup returns CDR1 MDHEN and CDR2 SYDVKM. There are 16 residues in the CDR3. Losses at the gene ends were 4 bases for V and 11 bases for J; bases not matched to a gene: 10. The CDR3: CASSSPGLAGGSRQYF. The CDR3 DNA is TGTGCCAGCAGTTCCCCGGGACTAGCGGGGGGATCGAGGCAGTATTTT. The variable domain in full, completed from reference TRBV28 and TRBJ2-3, reads DVKVTQSSRYLVKRTGEKVFLECVQDMDHENMFWYRQDPGLGLRLIYFSYDVKMKEKGDIPEGYSVSREKKERFSLILESASTNQTSMYLCASSSPGLAGGSRQYFGPGTRLTVL.

The chain joins TRBV21-1 to TRBJ2-7; whether TRBD1, the table's D call, matches the DNA was not checked. TRBV21-1 constitutes a pseudogene. This CDR3 region has 15 residues. As DNA, the CDR3 is TGTGCCAGCAGCAAAGAGAAGGACAGTCCCTACGAGCAGTACTTC. Translation: CASSKEKDSPYEQYF.

A word on this clone: Other DNA sequences in the sample encode the same CDR3. V and J are TRBV6-5 and TRBJ2-5; 9 positions agree with TRBD1. Trimming removed 2 bases from V and 5 bases from J; junction bases left unmatched: 6. The CDR3 is 15 amino acids. Germline-derived CDR1 and CDR2 are MNHEY and SVGAGI. The CDR3 spells CASSYTTGGRETQYF. The CDR3 coding sequence is TGTGCCAGCAGTTACACGACAGGGGGGAGGGAGACCCAGTACTTC.

The chain recombines TRBV6-5 with TRBJ2-3, with a possible D match to TRBD2 (6 bases). V was clipped by 0 bases and J by 3 bases, with 10 bases between them. The germline CDR1 and CDR2 sequences are MNHEY and SVGAGI. The CDR3 spans 15 residues. DNA of the CDR3: TGTGCCAGCAGTTACTCGAGCGGGTGGACAGATACGCAGTATTTT. As protein: CASSYSSGWTDTQYF.

The CDR3 DNA reads TGTGCCACCACTACAAACACCGGGGAGCTGTTTTTT. Translation gives CATTTNTGELFF. The chain has TRBV6-1 and TRBJ2-2; D gene unclear. The CDR3 consists of 12 residues. The germline CDR1 and CDR2 sequences are MNHNS and SASEGT. V was pared by 10 bases and J by 2 bases, with 8 bases between.

About this clone itself: The sample carries other DNA sequences with the same CDR3. The chain joins TRBV6-1 to TRBJ2-3; D ambiguous. This CDR3 is 12 amino acids long. Deletions cut 0 bases from V and 5 bases from J, with 3 bases between. The germline V gene encodes CDR1 MNHNS and CDR2 SASEGT. CDR3: CASSEAGDTQYF. The CDR3 DNA follows: TGTGCCAGCAGTGAAGCAGGAGATACGCAGTATTTT.

Only one count was recorded for this clone. The chain combines TRBV5-1 with TRBJ2-2; TRBD1 aligns across 8 bases. V was pared by 3 bases and J by 4 bases, with 2 bases of the junction left unmatched. The CDR3 spans 14 residues. Germline-derived CDR1 and CDR2 are SGHRS and YFSETQ. The CDR3 protein is CASSSQGATGELFF. DNA for the CDR3: TGCGCCAGCAGCTCCCAGGGGGCCACCGGGGAGCTGTTTTTT.

The chain recombines TRBV10-3 with TRBJ2-1; 10 nucleotides line up with TRBD1. The CDR3 is 14 amino acids. CDR1 is ENHRY, CDR2 SYGVKD, per germline. V gave up 6 bases and J gave up 7 bases; unmatched junction bases: 6. The CDR3 region is CAIRGDRGPNEQFF. In nucleotides, the CDR3 is TGTGCCATCAGGGGCGACAGGGGGCCTAATGAGCAGTTCTTC.

The chain combines TRBV6-1 with TRBJ1-5; D not resolved. The CDR3 loop spans 16 amino acids. Germline V gene lookup returns CDR1 MNHNS and CDR2 SASEGT. Trimming removed 2 bases from V and 4 bases from J, with 15 bases in between. CDR3 region: CASSESQLLFNQPQHF. The CDR3 region has the DNA TGTGCCAGCAGTGAATCCCAGCTCTTGTTTAATCAGCCCCAGCATTTT.

The V gene is TRBV7-2, the J gene TRBJ2-1, with D tentatively TRBD2 (7 bases). Germline V lookup: CDR1 SGHTA, CDR2 FQGNSA. V was trimmed by 5 bases and J by 6 bases, leaving 17 bases between them. The CDR3 spans 15 residues. CDR3 in amino acids: CASSPGSGGRNEQFF. The CDR3 coding sequence is TGTGCCAGCAGCCCCGGCTCGGGGGGCCGCAATGAGCAGTTCTTC.

CDR3 in DNA: TGTGCCAGCAGCTTGGGCCACAGGGACGACACCGGGGAGCTGTTTTTT. This sequence encodes CASSLGHRDDTGELFF. V usage is TRBV5-4 and J usage is TRBJ2-2, with a tentative D call TRBD1 (6 bases). Trimming removed 0 bases at V and 3 bases at J, with 12 bases between. Germline values: CDR1 SGHNT, CDR2 YYREEE (reference sequence). The CDR3 contains 16 residues.

CDR3 loop: CASSLASYRGVGYTF. The CDR3 nucleotides are TGTGCCAGCAGCTTGGCCTCGTACAGGGGTGTTGGCTACACCTTC. The V gene is TRBV5-6, the J gene TRBJ1-2; the match to TRBD1 covers 7 bases. Germline CDR1 and CDR2: SGHDT and YYEEEE. With 0 bases clipped from V and 7 bases from J, the junction kept 9 bases outside the gene matches. This CDR3 is 15 amino acids long.

This chain connects TRBV15 to TRBJ2-7, with no clear D. CDR3 length: 14 residues. V gave up 4 bases and J gave up 5 bases, with 15 bases separating them. Looked up from germline, CDR1 is LNHNV and CDR2 is YYDKDF (reference sequence). This CDR3 is CATSTSPLPHEQYF. CDR3 sequence (DNA): TGTGCCACCAGCACCTCGCCCCTCCCTCACGAGCAGTACTTC.

As for this clone: The same CDR3 arises from other DNA sequences in this sample as well. V usage is TRBV7-2 and J usage is TRBJ2-7, with TRBD2 matching 12 bases. The length of the CDR3 is 15 residues. From germline, CDR1 is SGHTA and CDR2 FQGNSA. V was pared by 5 bases and J by 2 bases, with 4 bases of the junction left unmatched. CDR3 bases: TGTGCCAGCAGCCTCGGACTAGCGGGGACCTACGAGCAGTACTTC. This sequence encodes CASSLGLAGTYEQYF.